The clone carrying this TCR beta chain was counted between two and nine times. V trimming: 5 bases; J trimming: 6 bases; junction bases outside the gene matches: 15. Germline CDR1 is SGHAT and CDR2 is FQNNGV. This CDR3 comprises 17 residues. These data originate in a study of patients and donors after allogeneic stem cell transplantation. TCRdb independently ran MiXCR on the RT-PCR reads; one entry per CDR3 protein. The sample gives approximately 57,000 distinct CDR3 sequences, 13% of which show up once; 25% to 40% is in the top ten. V and J are TRBV11-2 and TRBJ2-3; 9 bases map to TRBD2. The sample taken for sequencing was blood, either unsorted or a sorted T cell fraction (not recorded which). The origin of this receptor is a human donor who was either an allogeneic HSCT recipient or a stem cell or donor lymphocyte infusion donor (not recorded which). It is not recorded whose cells these are; they may come from a transplant donor. CDR3 sequence reads: CASSTQAGGPLGDTQYF. The CDR3 nucleotides are TGTGCCAGCAGCACCCAAGCGGGGGGCCCACTAGGGGATACGCAGTATTTT.